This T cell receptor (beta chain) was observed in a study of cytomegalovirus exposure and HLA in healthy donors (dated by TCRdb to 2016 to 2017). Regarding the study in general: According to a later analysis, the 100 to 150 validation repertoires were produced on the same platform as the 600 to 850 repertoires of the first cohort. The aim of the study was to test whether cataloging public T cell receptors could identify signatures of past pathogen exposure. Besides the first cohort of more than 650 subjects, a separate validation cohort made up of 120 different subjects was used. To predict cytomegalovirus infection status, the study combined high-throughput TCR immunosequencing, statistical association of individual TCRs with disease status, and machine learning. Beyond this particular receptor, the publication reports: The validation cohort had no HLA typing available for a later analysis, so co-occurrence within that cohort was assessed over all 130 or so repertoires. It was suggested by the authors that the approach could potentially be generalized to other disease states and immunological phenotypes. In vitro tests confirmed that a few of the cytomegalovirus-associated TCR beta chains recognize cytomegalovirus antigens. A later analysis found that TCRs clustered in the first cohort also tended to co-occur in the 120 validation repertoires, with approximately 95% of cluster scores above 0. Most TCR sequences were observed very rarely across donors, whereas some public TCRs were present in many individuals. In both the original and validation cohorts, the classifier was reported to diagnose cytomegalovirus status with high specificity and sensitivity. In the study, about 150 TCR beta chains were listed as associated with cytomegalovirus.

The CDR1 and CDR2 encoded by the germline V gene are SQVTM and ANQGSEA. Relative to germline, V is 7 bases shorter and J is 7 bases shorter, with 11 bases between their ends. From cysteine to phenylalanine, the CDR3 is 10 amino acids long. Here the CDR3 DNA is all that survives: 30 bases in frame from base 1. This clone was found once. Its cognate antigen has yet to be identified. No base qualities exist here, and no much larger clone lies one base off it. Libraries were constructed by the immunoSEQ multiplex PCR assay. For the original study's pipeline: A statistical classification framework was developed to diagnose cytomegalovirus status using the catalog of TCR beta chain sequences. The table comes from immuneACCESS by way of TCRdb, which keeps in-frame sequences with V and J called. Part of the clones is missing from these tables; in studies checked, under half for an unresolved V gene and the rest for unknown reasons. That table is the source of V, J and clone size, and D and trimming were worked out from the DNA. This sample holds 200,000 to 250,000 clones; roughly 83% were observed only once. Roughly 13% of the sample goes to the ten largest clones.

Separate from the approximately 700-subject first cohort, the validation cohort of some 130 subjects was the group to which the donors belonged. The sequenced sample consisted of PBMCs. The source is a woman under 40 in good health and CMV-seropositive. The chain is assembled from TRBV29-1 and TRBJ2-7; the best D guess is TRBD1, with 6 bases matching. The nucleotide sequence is TGCAGCGCGGCAGGGGCTGAGCAGTACTTC. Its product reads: CSAAGAEQYF.